This T cell receptor beta chain was sequenced in a study of blood T cell repertoires in COVID-19. About the research overall: Samples representing acute and convalescent COVID-19 were sourced from the United States, Italy and Spain.

As handled by the study authors: How many nucleated cells were present was estimated from reference gene primer amplification. Profiling relied on immunoSEQ multiplex PCR, and the TCRdb table lists in-frame clones only, not all of them. V, J and clone size are those of that table, while D and trimming were read from the DNA. In the table there are nearly 250,000 clones, roughly 86% of which are singletons. This clonotype was obtained from a woman of 80 years or more with COVID-19, enrolled during active disease. Sequencing was carried out using peripheral blood.

Written as DNA, the CDR3 is TGTGCCAGCAGCTCCCTCCTAGGGAGACAAGAGACCCAGTACTTC. Translated: CASSSLLGRQETQYF. The rearrangement uses TRBV14 and TRBJ2-5; D possibly corresponds to TRBD2 (5 bases). Germline assignment: CDR1 SGHDN and CDR2 FVKESK. V was cut by 5 bases and J by 2 bases, with 15 bases left in between. CDR3 length: 15 residues.